These 18 T cell receptor beta chains originate from one sample sequenced in a study of shared clonotypes between healthy human individuals. The assay was immunoSEQ multiplex PCR, and TCRdb's table has in-frame clones only and misses some. The sample consists of roughly 2.6 million clones, about 92% of them appearing once. Material: naive CD4+ T cells sorted from blood. Noted subset: CD45RA+ positively selected. All receptors come from a man aged 18-30 years in good health.

V and J are TRBV7-8 and TRBJ2-1; D assignment may be TRBD1 or TRBD2 (5 bases each). V was trimmed by 5 bases and J by 3 bases, leaving 8 bases between them. CDR1 and CDR2 from the germline V gene are SGHVS and FQNEAQ. The CDR3 length is 13 residues. CDR3 nucleotide sequence: TGTGCCAGCAGCCCAGGGAGCTACAATGAGCAGTTCTTC. Its translation: CASSPGSYNEQFF.

The V and J genes are TRBV7-6 and TRBJ2-7; TRBD2 matches 7 bases. The V and J ends lost 5 bases and 2 bases, in that order; junction bases with no gene match: 9. Germline CDR1 SGHVS, CDR2 FNYEAQ. This CDR3 has 15 amino acids. As DNA, the CDR3 is TGTGCCAGCAGCGTTAGCGCAGGGACTACCTACGAGCAGTACTTC. Encoded protein: CASSVSAGTTYEQYF.

The chain links TRBV7-3 to TRBJ2-6; 7 nucleotides align to TRBD1. Germline CDR1 reads SGHTA; CDR2 reads FQGTGA. J lost 0 bases, V lost 5 bases, and 10 bases had no gene match. CDR3 length equals 18 residues. The CDR3 spells CASSPNGQADSGANVLTF. The CDR3, as DNA: TGTGCCAGCAGCCCCAATGGACAGGCGGACTCTGGGGCCAACGTCCTGACTTTC.

V and J are TRBV5-1 and TRBJ1-1; D unresolved. Germline V gene lookup returns CDR1 SGHRS and CDR2 YFSETQ. The CDR3 length is 15 residues. Trimming took off 3 bases at V and 0 bases at J, with 12 bases between the two ends. The CDR3 nucleotides read TGCGCCAGCAGCTCCCAAGGGCTACTGAACACTGAAGCTTTCTTT. It is translated as CASSSQGLLNTEAFF.

As for this clone: This specimen includes other DNA sequences encoding the same CDR3. J is TRBJ2-3 and V is TRBV6-5, with D perhaps matching TRBD1 or TRBD2 (5 bases each). The V end was cut by 7 bases, the J end by 0 bases, with 11 bases between. The CDR3 has 14 residues. The V gene's germline CDR1 is MNHEY and CDR2 SVGAGI. The CDR3: CASTRGSSTDTQYF. The DNA of the CDR3 is TGTGCCAGCACGAGGGGATCTAGCACAGATACGCAGTATTTT.

The gene calls are TRBV10-3 and TRBJ2-3, with no clear D. Trimming shortened V by 0 bases and J by 8 bases, and 9 bases separated the two germline ends. This CDR3 comprises 13 residues. CDR1 is ENHRY and CDR2 is SYGVKD in the germline V gene. This chain's CDR3 is CAISESTIGTQYF. For the CDR3, the DNA is TGTGCCATCAGTGAGTCGACGATCGGTACGCAGTATTTT.

The J gene is TRBJ1-5, the V gene TRBV5-5, with D tentatively TRBD1 (5 bases). CDR3 length: 15 amino acids. Trimming stripped 0 bases from V and 3 bases from J, with 10 bases between. Germline CDR1 is SGHKS and CDR2 is YYEKEE (reference sequence). CDR3 nucleotides: TGTGCCAGCAGCTTGGAAGGGGTGGCCAATCAGCCCCAGCATTTT. Protein product: CASSLEGVANQPQHF. The complete variable domain, with remaining parts taken from reference TRBV5-5 and TRBJ1-5, reads DAGVTQSPTHLIKTRGQQVTLRCSPISGHKSVSWYQQVLGQGPQFIFQYYEKEERGRGNFPDRFSARQFPNYSSELNVNALLLGDSALYLCASSLEGVANQPQHFGDGTRLSIL.

The chain combines TRBV7-9 with TRBJ1-6; D remains ambiguous. CDR1 and CDR2 (germline): SEHNR, FQNEAQ (reference sequence). The CDR3 runs to 14 residues. The ends were cut back, 5 bases at V and 7 bases at J, with 12 bases in the middle. The CDR3 sequence: CASSPDGNNSPLHF. CDR3 nucleotide sequence: TGTGCCAGCAGCCCGGACGGCAACAATTCACCCCTCCACTTT.

This chain joins TRBV7-2 and TRBJ2-3, with TRBD2 matching 12 bases. Germline V lookup: CDR1 SGHTA, CDR2 FQGNSA. CDR3 length: 17 residues. Trimming cost V 2 bases and J 7 bases; bases outside gene matches: 10. CDR3 nucleotides: TGTGCCAGCAGCTTAATTACTAGCGGGAGGACCCTTTATACGCAGTATTTT. Protein sequence: CASSLITSGRTLYTQYF. Supplemented by reference TRBV7-2 and TRBJ2-3, the full variable domain reads GAGVSQSPSNKVTEKGKDVELRCDPISGHTALYWYRQSLGQGLEFLIYFQGNSAPDKSGLPSDRFSAERTGGSVSTLTIQRTQQEDSAVYLCASSLITSGRTLYTQYFGPGTRLTVL.

The chain links TRBV10-3 to TRBJ2-1, with a weak D call TRBD2 (5 bases). Trimming removed 10 bases from V and 5 bases from J, with 15 bases in between. There are 13 residues in the CDR3. The germline CDR1 and CDR2 sequences are ENHRY and SYGVKD. The CDR3 DNA reads as TGTGCCACCGATGTGGAGGAAAACAATGAGCAGTTCTTC. It is translated as CATDVEENNEQFF.

The V gene is TRBV7-2, the J gene TRBJ2-5; 7 nucleotides match TRBD2. The J call is in doubt because the DNA end fits TRBJ2-7 better. The CDR3 has 15 amino acids. The germline CDR1 and CDR2 sequences are SGHTA and FQGNSA. CDR3 sequence (DNA): TGTGCCAGCAGCCGCCGTGGCGGGAGCCCTGACGAGCAGTACTTC. It encodes CASSRRGGSPDEQYF.

The chain has TRBV9 and TRBJ1-3, with 7 bases that match TRBD1. V was clipped by 4 bases and J by 1 base; unmatched bases: 17. The length of the CDR3 is 19 residues. Germline-derived CDR1 and CDR2 are SGDLS and YYNGEE. The CDR3 protein is CASSPRGGGRGKSGNTIYF. CDR3 DNA sequence: TGTGCCAGCAGCCCCCGGGGCGGGGGCAGGGGGAAATCTGGAAACACCATATATTTT. Full variable domain (remainder filled in from reference TRBV9 and TRBJ1-3): DSGVTQTPKHLITATGQRVTLRCSPRSGDLSVYWYQQSLDQGLQFLIQYYNGEERAKGNILERFSAQQFPDLHSELNLSSLELGDSALYFCASSPRGGGRGKSGNTIYFGEGSWLTVV.

This sequence joins TRBV6-1 and TRBJ1-5, with TRBD1 matching over 8 bases. From germline, CDR1 is MNHNS and CDR2 SASEGT. The CDR3 contains 19 residues. V was pared by 3 bases and J by 1 base, with 14 bases of the junction left unmatched. The CDR3 DNA reads TGTGCCAGCAGTGAGGGCCCGGGACAGGCCTTCGTAAGCAATCAGCCCCAGCATTTT. Amino acids: CASSEGPGQAFVSNQPQHF.

This clone was counted once. The chain has TRBV28 and TRBJ1-3; 9 positions agree with TRBD1. CDR3 length: 15 amino acids. CDR1 and CDR2 from the germline V gene are MDHEN and SYDVKM. V shed 8 bases and J 4 bases; nucleotides not matched to a gene: 9. DNA of the CDR3: TGTGCCAGCCATTCCGGGACAGGGTCAGGAAACACCATATATTTT. It codes for CASHSGTGSGNTIYF.

The chain uses TRBV27 and TRBJ1-3; TRBD1 agrees at 9 bases. The germline gives CDR1 MNHEY, CDR2 SMNVEV (reference sequence). The CDR3 sequence is 16 residues long. V was pared by 0 bases and J by 6 bases, with 6 bases of the junction left unmatched. The CDR3 here is CASSLSGTGKTNTIYF. The DNA for the CDR3 is TGTGCCAGCAGTTTATCCGGGACAGGGAAGACAAACACCATATATTTT.

This chain connects TRBV2 to TRBJ2-7, with D perhaps TRBD1 (6 bases). Germline loops: CDR1 SNHLY, CDR2 FYNNEI. This CDR3 region has 14 residues. Trimming shortened V by 6 bases and J by 0 bases, and 12 bases separated the two germline ends. The CDR3 is CASRLQGLSYEQYF. CDR3 DNA sequence: TGTGCCAGCAGGCTGCAGGGGCTCTCCTACGAGCAGTACTTC.

This clone came up once. The rearrangement uses TRBV7-3 and TRBJ1-1, with D hard to call. This CDR3 comprises 14 residues. CDR1 and CDR2 (germline): SGHTA, FQGTGA. The germline V and J ends were trimmed by 5 bases and 7 bases, with 17 bases remaining between them. The CDR3 reads CASSKRTHIHEAFF. The CDR3 DNA is TGTGCCAGCAGCAAACGGACCCACATTCATGAAGCTTTCTTT.

The chain employs TRBV6-1 and TRBJ2-7; 7 nucleotides align to TRBD1. This CDR3 is 12 amino acids long. J was trimmed by 4 bases and V by 10 bases; bases with no gene match: 7. Germline loops: CDR1 MNHNS, CDR2 SASEGT. Here the CDR3 reads CAILTGQYEQYF. The CDR3 nucleotides are TGTGCCATTTTGACAGGGCAATACGAGCAGTACTTC.